The 10 T cell receptor beta chains below come from one sample, sequenced in a study of graft-versus-host responses after intestinal transplantation. TCRdb's table, derived via immunoSEQ multiplex PCR, lists solely in-frame clones and lacks some. This table has fewer than 20,000 clones, around 95% appearing once. The specimen comprised PBMCs, sampled 23 days after intestinal transplant. Every receptor here comes from a human patient who received an intestinal transplant, so some T cells may come from the graft donor.

The V gene is TRBV28, the J gene TRBJ2-1, with TRBD1 as a possible D gene (5 bases). The CDR3 is 18 amino acids. The germline CDR1 and CDR2 sequences are MDHEN and SYDVKM. V dropped 3 bases and J dropped 7 bases, with 25 bases sitting between them. The CDR3 bases are TGTGCCAGCAGTTTTCTACCGGTTGGGCAGGGTAGGTGGAATGAGCAGTTCTTC. It codes for CASSFLPVGQGRWNEQFF.

By sample fraction, this clone is medium-sized. In DNA form, the CDR3 reads TGTGCCAGCAGCTTAGGAGCCTACGAGCAGTACTTC. Its protein is CASSLGAYEQYF. The J gene is TRBJ2-7, the V gene TRBV7-9, with D unclear. The ends were cut back, 1 base at V and 2 bases at J, with 3 bases in the middle. Germline V gene data show CDR1 as SEHNR and CDR2 as FQNEAQ (reference sequence). The CDR3 extends over 12 amino acids.

The chain links TRBV27 to TRBJ2-1, with 9 nucleotides matching TRBD1. This CDR3 region has 15 residues. Per germline, CDR1 MNHEY and CDR2 SMNVEV (reference sequence). J gave up 8 bases and V 0 bases, and 5 bases lay outside the gene matches. Written as DNA, the CDR3 is TGTGCCAGCAGTTTATCAGGGACAGGGTCCCATGAGCAGTTCTTC. Residues: CASSLSGTGSHEQFF.

As DNA, the CDR3 is TGCAGCGTTGAGGACAGCTTGTCCTACAATGAGCAGTTCTTC. Amino acid sequence: CSVEDSLSYNEQFF. The V gene is TRBV29-1, the J gene TRBJ2-1, with TRBD1 as a possible D gene (6 bases). The CDR3 contains 14 residues. Germline-derived CDR1 and CDR2 are SQVTM and ANQGSEA. Trimming pared 3 bases from V and 1 base from J, leaving 10 bases between.

This chain uses TRBV4-2 with TRBJ1-5; no firm D call. The germline V gene encodes CDR1 LGHNA and CDR2 YNFKEQ. The CDR3 extends over 17 amino acids. V dropped 4 bases and J dropped 3 bases, with 19 bases sitting between them. CDR3 in amino acids: CASSLEGSPGNNQPQHF. CDR3 nucleotide sequence: TGTGCCAGCAGCCTCGAGGGTAGCCCAGGAAACAATCAGCCCCAGCATTTT.

The chain combines TRBV7-9 with TRBJ2-6, with 7 bases that match TRBD2. CDR3 length equals 18 residues. V lost 11 bases to trimming and J lost 0 bases; unmatched junction nucleotides: 16. The germline V gene encodes CDR1 SEHNR and CDR2 FQNEAQ (reference sequence). CDR3 bases: TGTGCCGAGGGGATACGCCGGGAGGACCTCTCTGGGGCCAACGTCCTGACTTTC. This translates into CAEGIRREDLSGANVLTF.

The rearrangement joins TRBV5-1 to TRBJ2-1, with 10 positions matching TRBD2. The junction had 6 bases not matched to a gene; V was cut back by 4 bases and J by 8 bases. Germline loops: CDR1 SGHRS, CDR2 YFSETQ. The CDR3 has 14 residues. The DNA of the CDR3 is TGCGCCAGCAGCACGGGACTAGCGATTGATGAGCAGTTCTTC. This translates into CASSTGLAIDEQFF.

The genes are TRBV19 and TRBJ2-1; 8 positions agree with TRBD2. CDR3 length: 15 residues. Germline values: CDR1 LNHDA, CDR2 SQIVND (reference sequence). The V segment lost 1 base and the J segment 2 bases; nucleotides outside the gene matches: 1. CDR3 coding DNA: TGTGCCAGTAGTATAGCGGGAGGGCCCTACAATGAGCAGTTCTTC. Translating gives CASSIAGGPYNEQFF.

V gene TRBV7-9 combines with J gene TRBJ1-1; D is ambiguous. V was trimmed by 7 bases and J by 5 bases, leaving 11 bases between them. Germline CDR1 reads SEHNR; CDR2 reads FQNEAQ (reference sequence). This CDR3 has 12 amino acids. CDR3 amino acids: CASNSLRTEAFF. In DNA form, the CDR3 reads TGTGCCAGCAACTCCCTTAGAACTGAAGCTTTCTTT.

The chain combines TRBV4-2 with TRBJ2-7; D possibly corresponds to TRBD1 (7 bases). The CDR3 has 13 residues. Germline CDR1 and CDR2: LGHNA and YNFKEQ. V lost 4 bases to trimming and J lost 4 bases, with 11 bases between them. The CDR3 loop reads CASSPTGTYEQYF. The CDR3 DNA reads as TGTGCCAGCAGCCCGACAGGGACTTACGAGCAGTACTTC.